The sequence of this TCR beta chain was determined in a study of untreated major depressive disorder. Overall study results and limits: TRBV05-01 (Vbeta 5.1) usage was higher in CD4+ T cells of depressed patients than controls.

The table came from immunoSEQ multiplex PCR; TCRdb's copy has only in-frame clones and leaves some out. The sample records about 20,000 clones, 70% to 90% being singletons. Per the germline V gene, CDR1 is SGHTA and CDR2 is FQGNSA. Trimming removed 3 bases at V and 4 bases at J, with 7 bases between. This CDR3 spans 13 amino acids. About this clone: The antigen remains unidentified.

Every participant had European ancestry. CD4+ T cells were isolated from thawed PBMCs by magnetic negative selection. The V gene is TRBV7-2, the J gene TRBJ1-5; tentative D call: TRBD1 (5 bases). The receptor was derived from a woman aged 25 to 39 in good health. The sequenced material came from CD4+ T cells from PBMCs. CDR3 region: CASSFGGNQPQHF. In DNA form, the CDR3 reads TGTGCCAGCAGCTTCGGGGGGAATCAGCCCCAGCATTTT. Full variable domain (rest looked up from reference TRBV7-2 and TRBJ1-5): GAGVSQSPSNKVTEKGKDVELRCDPISGHTALYWYRQSLGQGLEFLIYFQGNSAPDKSGLPSDRFSAERTGGSVSTLTIQRTQQEDSAVYLCASSFGGNQPQHFGDGTRLSIL.